The 14 T cell receptor beta chains given below trace back to one sample, sequenced in a study of post-analysis software for immune sequencing data. Findings and caveats of the study: Patients carried roughly five TRBV segments more frequently than controls did, and TRBV5-6, TRBV5-1 and TRBV20-1 were among them.

These receptors' antigens are unknown. Every TCR beta cDNA library bore unique molecular identifiers. Each CDR3 protein is one row after TCRdb ran MiXCR on the PCR reads. The data hold roughly 800,000 distinct CDR3 sequences, with roughly 27% observed a single time. Sequenced: blood. The receptors were sampled from a girl under 18 with multiple sclerosis.

This rearrangement joins TRBV28 to TRBJ2-7; 7 positions match TRBD1. The germline V gene encodes CDR1 MDHEN and CDR2 SYDVKM. V gave up 6 bases and J gave up 6 bases; unmatched junction bases: 14. This CDR3 has 15 residues. DNA of the CDR3: TGTGCCAGCAGCCGACAGGGACGGCTTAGCTCCGAGCAGTACTTC. This translates into CASSRQGRLSSEQYF.

J is TRBJ2-5 and V is TRBV20-1; 14 bases fit TRBD2. This CDR3 has 15 residues. Germline V gives CDR1 DFQATT, CDR2 SNEGSKA (reference sequence). Trimming at V came to 6 bases and at J to 11 bases, leaving 14 bases not matched to a gene. CDR3 sequence: CSAPGLAGAVNEQYF. DNA of the CDR3: TGCAGTGCCCCGGGACTAGCGGGAGCCGTCAATGAGCAGTACTTC.

This clonotype appeared a few times. J is TRBJ1-5 and V is TRBV27, with D uncertain. V was pared by 5 bases and J by 7 bases, with 9 bases between. Germline lookup yields CDR1 MNHEY and CDR2 SMNVEV (reference sequence). CDR3 length equals 12 residues. The CDR3, as DNA: TGTGCCAGCAGTGAAGGAATGCAGCCCCAGCATTTT. Translating gives CASSEGMQPQHF.

The chain carries TRBV3-1 and TRBJ2-3; D is undetermined. Germline assignment: CDR1 LGHDT and CDR2 YNNKEL (reference sequence). The V end was cut by 1 base, the J end by 1 base, with 9 bases between. The CDR3 is 15 residues long. CDR3 sequence reads: CASSQGPTGTDTQYF. The CDR3 nucleotides are TGTGCCAGCAGCCAAGGTCCCACCGGCACAGATACGCAGTATTTT.

A note on this clonotype: An end of the junction does not agree with germline; a read error may underlie this. The chain is built from TRBV6-1 and TRBJ1-1; a possible D gene is TRBD1 (5 bases). Germline values: CDR1 MNHNS, CDR2 SASEGT. This CDR3 is 14 amino acids long. Here the CDR3 reads CASRGERGNTEAFF. As DNA, the CDR3 is TGTGCCAGCAGAGGGGAGAGGGGTAACACCGAAGCTTTCTTT.

The chain joins TRBV15 to TRBJ2-7, with 10 bases identical to TRBD2. The germline V gene has CDR1 LNHNV and CDR2 YYDKDF (reference sequence). The CDR3 length is 20 residues. V dropped 2 bases and J dropped 2; count of bases not matched to a gene: 18. CDR3 DNA sequence: TGTGCCACCAGCAGACTGCCCGGTGGGGAGATTCTAGCGGGGGCCTACGAGCAGTACTTC. Its protein product is CATSRLPGGEILAGAYEQYF.

The V gene is TRBV5-1, the J gene TRBJ1-3; TRBD1 is a possible D gene (5 bases). V was cut by 6 bases and J by 0 bases, with 16 bases left in between. The CDR3 sequence is 16 residues long. The germline V gene encodes CDR1 SGHRS and CDR2 YFSETQ. The DNA for the CDR3 is TGCGCCAGCAAGGAAGGGGAGGATTACTCTGGAAACACCATATATTTT. Translation gives CASKEGEDYSGNTIYF.

In this sample, this clonotype turned up a few times. The chain joins TRBV24-1 to TRBJ2-1, with D possibly being TRBD1 (6 bases). V was pared by 6 bases and J by 7 bases, with 15 bases between. Germline CDR1 and CDR2: KGHDR and SFDVKD. The CDR3 has 14 residues. CDR3 sequence reads: CATSPGDRGNEQFF. The CDR3 DNA follows: TGTGCCACCAGTCCAGGGGACCGGGGTAATGAGCAGTTCTTC.

This clonotype was observed at least ten times. CDR3 DNA sequence: TGCAGTGCTAGAGCGACTAGCGGGAAGACAGATACGCAGTATTTT. Its protein is CSARATSGKTDTQYF. The J gene is TRBJ2-3, the V gene TRBV20-1; TRBD2 matches 11 bases. CDR3 length equals 15 residues. The V and J ends lost 1 base and 3 bases, in that order; junction bases with no gene match: 3. Germline CDR1 is DFQATT and CDR2 is SNEGSKA (reference sequence).

The chain combines TRBV20-1 with TRBJ2-3, with 8 bases aligning to TRBD1. Trimming cost V 0 bases and J 4 bases; bases outside gene matches: 6. The CDR3 extends over 15 amino acids. Looked up from germline, CDR1 is DFQATT and CDR2 is SNEGSKA (reference sequence). The CDR3, as DNA: TGCAGTGCTAGAGACGGACAGGGAAGGGCAGATACGCAGTATTTT. Its protein product is CSARDGQGRADTQYF.

This chain joins TRBV2 and TRBJ2-3; D is unresolved. There are 12 residues in the CDR3. Germline V CDR1 and CDR2: SNHLY, FYNNEI. Trimming took off 5 bases at V and 6 bases at J, with 9 bases between the two ends. The CDR3 spells CASSFGDDTQYF. The CDR3 nucleotides read TGTGCCAGCAGTTTTGGGGATGATACGCAGTATTTT. The full variable domain, rest sourced from reference TRBV2 and TRBJ2-3, is EPEVTQTPSHQVTQMGQEVILRCVPISNHLYFYWYRQILGQKVEFLVSFYNNEISEKSEIFDDQFSVERPDGSNFTLKIRSTKLEDSAMYFCASSFGDDTQYFGPGTRLTVL.

This clonotype was seen a handful of times. The CDR3 loop is CASSPRDRRQETQYF. The CDR3 DNA reads as TGTGCCAGCAGCCCAAGGGACAGGAGACAAGAGACCCAGTACTTC. The chain couples TRBV7-9 to TRBJ2-5; TRBD1 agrees at 8 bases. The CDR3 has 15 residues. The germline V gene encodes CDR1 SEHNR and CDR2 FQNEAQ (reference sequence). V was clipped by 5 bases and J by 2 bases; unmatched bases: 7.

The rearrangement joins TRBV6-5 to TRBJ1-6, with D possibly TRBD1 on 6 matching bases. V gave up 3 bases and J gave up 14 bases, with 14 bases separating them. The CDR3 contains 13 residues. Germline V CDR1 and CDR2: MNHEY, SVGAGI. The CDR3 DNA sequence: TGTGCCAGCAGTTATACAGGGCTTGGGTCCCTCCACTTT. Translation gives CASSYTGLGSLHF.

The chain recombines TRBV20-1 with TRBJ1-1; D not resolved. There are 15 residues in the CDR3. V was pared by 6 bases and J by 0 bases, with 17 bases between. CDR1 DFQATT and CDR2 SNEGSKA come from the germline V gene (reference sequence). The CDR3 here is CSAPTWSSMNTEAFF. In DNA form, the CDR3 reads TGCAGTGCCCCAACATGGTCCTCCATGAACACTGAAGCTTTCTTT.